This is a list of T cell receptor beta chains from one sample in a study of blood T cell repertoires in COVID-19. Generated by immunoSEQ multiplex PCR, the TCRdb table keeps only in-frame clones and is missing some. The sample yields about 140,000 clones, 80% to 85% seen once. Sequencing used peripheral blood. The receptor source for this set is a woman aged 60 to 75 with acute or convalescent COVID-19. Each CDR3 is given without its conserved first and last residue. Some rows have no size entry. The others give once, few or many, or a class for an expanded clone.

TRBJ2-5 TRBV6-1 - ASSERGIQETQY
TRBJ2-7 TRBV24-1 - ATSDPYEQY
TRBJ2-7 TRBV30 once ACTPPGDEQY
TRBJ2-7 TRBV15 - ATSRVQGLAGDAGTEQY
TRBJ1-1 TRBV5-5 - ASSLAGTSNEAF
TRBJ1-2 TRBV7-2 - ASSAGVNYGYT
TRBJ2-1 TRBV9 - ASSVTSGSGYEQF
TRBJ2-7 TRBV7-2 - ASSLALGLEQY
TRBJ1-1 TRBV5-1 - ASSLDRTGGNEAF
TRBJ2-7 TRBV7-9 - ASSLSREGRA
TRBJ1-1 TRBV6-2/TRBV6-3 once ASSILGTGEDTEAF
TRBJ2-1 TRBV3-1/TRBV3-2 - ASSQALATYNEQF
TRBJ2-3 TRBV3-1/TRBV3-2 - ASSSPGTLADTQY
TRBJ2-5 TRBV9 - ASSVEGNRQQETQY
TRBJ1-6 TRBV2 - ASSGPKDSPLH
TRBJ2-7 TRBV21-1 - ASRHPQDTRGEQY
TRBJ2-7 TRBV7-2 - ASSLGQGQY
TRBJ2-7 TRBV7-2 - ASSLRDRGRKSSYEQY
TRBJ1-3 TRBV3-1/TRBV3-2 - ASSQGQRSGNTIY
TRBJ2-2 TRBV2 - ASARSANTGELF
TRBJ2-7 TRBV9 - ASSVVTMPPIDYEQY
TRBJ1-4 TRBV19 - ASSPDRGQVKLF
TRBJ2-7 TRBV15 - ATSRDIYSPIAYEQY
TRBJ1-2 TRBV30 - AWSAGLTNYGYT
TRBJ1-1 TRBV20-1 few SATPGEAF
TRBJ2-5 TRBV28 - ASSLPDREPETQY
TRBJ1-1 TRBV12-3/TRBV12-4 - ASSLARNTEAF
TRBJ1-5 TRBV19 - ASSAPGNQPQH
TRBJ2-1 TRBV2 - ATRPSGIYNEQF
TRBJ2-1 TRBV14 - ASSQAGGRYNEQF
TRBJ1-4 TRBV10-3 - ATADKRSEKLF
TRBJ1-4 TRBV6-1 once ASSELRNEKLF
TRBJ2-2 TRBV9 - ASSTQSGQSGRLF
TRBJ2-5 TRBV7-7 - ASSLGAGGGLQETQY
TRBJ2-6 TRBV27 - ATPPRGLPTSGANVLT
TRBJ2-7 TRBV7-2 few ASTKLGAYSYEQY
TRBJ2-6 TRBV5-1 once ASSPGAGAGANVLT
TRBJ1-4 TRBV4-3 - ASSQDLGTTKEKLF
TRBJ1-5 TRBV9 few ASSRGGGGGQPQH